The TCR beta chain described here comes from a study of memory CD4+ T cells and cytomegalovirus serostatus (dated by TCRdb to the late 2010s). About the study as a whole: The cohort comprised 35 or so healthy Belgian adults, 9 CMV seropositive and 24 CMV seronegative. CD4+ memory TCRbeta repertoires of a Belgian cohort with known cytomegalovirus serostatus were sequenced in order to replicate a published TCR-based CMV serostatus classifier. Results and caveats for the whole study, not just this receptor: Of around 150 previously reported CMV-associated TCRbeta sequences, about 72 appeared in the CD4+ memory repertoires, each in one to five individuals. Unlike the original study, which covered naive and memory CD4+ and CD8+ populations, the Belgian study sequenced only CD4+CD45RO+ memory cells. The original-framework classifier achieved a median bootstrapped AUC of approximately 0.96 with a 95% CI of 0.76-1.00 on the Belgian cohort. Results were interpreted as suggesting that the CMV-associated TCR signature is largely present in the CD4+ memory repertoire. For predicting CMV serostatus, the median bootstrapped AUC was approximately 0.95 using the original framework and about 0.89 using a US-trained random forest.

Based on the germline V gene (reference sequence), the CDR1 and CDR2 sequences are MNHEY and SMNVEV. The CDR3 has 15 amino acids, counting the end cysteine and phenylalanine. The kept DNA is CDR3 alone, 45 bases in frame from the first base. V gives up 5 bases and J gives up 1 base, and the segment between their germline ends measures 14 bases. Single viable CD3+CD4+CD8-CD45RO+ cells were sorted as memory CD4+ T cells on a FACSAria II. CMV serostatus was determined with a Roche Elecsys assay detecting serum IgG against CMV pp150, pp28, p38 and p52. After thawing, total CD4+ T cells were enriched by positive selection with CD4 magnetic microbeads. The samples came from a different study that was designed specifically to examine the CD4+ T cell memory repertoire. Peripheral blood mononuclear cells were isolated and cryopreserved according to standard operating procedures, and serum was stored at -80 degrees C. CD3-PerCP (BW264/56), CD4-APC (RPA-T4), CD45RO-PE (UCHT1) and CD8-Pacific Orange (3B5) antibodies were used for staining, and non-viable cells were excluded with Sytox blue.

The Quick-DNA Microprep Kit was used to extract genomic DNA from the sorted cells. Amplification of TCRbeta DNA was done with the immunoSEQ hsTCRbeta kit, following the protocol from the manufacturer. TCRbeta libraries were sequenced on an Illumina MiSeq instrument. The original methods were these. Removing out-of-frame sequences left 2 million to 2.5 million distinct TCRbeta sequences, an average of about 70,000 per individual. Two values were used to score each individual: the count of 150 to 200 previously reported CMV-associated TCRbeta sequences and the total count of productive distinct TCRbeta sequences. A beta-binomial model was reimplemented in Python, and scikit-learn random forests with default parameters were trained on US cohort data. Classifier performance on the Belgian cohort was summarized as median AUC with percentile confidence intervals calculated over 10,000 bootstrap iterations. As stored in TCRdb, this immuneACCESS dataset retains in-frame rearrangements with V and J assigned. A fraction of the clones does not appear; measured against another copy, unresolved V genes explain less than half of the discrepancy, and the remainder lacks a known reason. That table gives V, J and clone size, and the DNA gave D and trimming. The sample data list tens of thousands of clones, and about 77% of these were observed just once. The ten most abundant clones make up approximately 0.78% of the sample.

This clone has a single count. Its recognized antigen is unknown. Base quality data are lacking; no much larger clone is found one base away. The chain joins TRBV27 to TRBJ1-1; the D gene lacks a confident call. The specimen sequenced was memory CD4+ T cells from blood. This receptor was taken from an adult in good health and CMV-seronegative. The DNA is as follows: TGTGCCAGCAGTCCCTACCAGGCTACGAACACTGAAGCTTTCTTT. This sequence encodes CASSPYQATNTEAFF.